One sample yielded the 13 T cell receptor beta chains listed below, sequenced in a study of T-cell reconstitution after alpha-beta-depleted transplantation in children. This sample's TCRbeta library carried unique molecular identifier barcodes. From the PCR reads, TCRdb called clonotypes with MiXCR, one entry per CDR3 protein. The repertoire has about a million distinct CDR3 sequences, about 30% of them found once; the top ten carry 28%. The sequenced sample was PBMCs, mostly from graft donor cells, obtained 360 days after TCRalphabeta/CD19-depleted stem cell transplant. The receptors stem from a boy under two years old who had a stem cell transplant for SCID, so the T cells may come from the graft donor.

In this sample, this clonotype turned up a few times. The chain combines TRBV4-2 with TRBJ2-2; D gene unclear. The germline V and J ends were trimmed by 3 bases and 4 bases, with 18 bases remaining between them. The CDR3 length is 17 residues. Per germline, CDR1 LGHNA and CDR2 YNFKEQ. CDR3 nucleotide sequence: TGTGCCAGCAGCCATATTCCTGGTGGAGCGCCCACCGGGGAGCTGTTTTTT. Residues: CASSHIPGGAPTGELFF.

The genes are TRBV5-1 and TRBJ2-3; maybe TRBD1 (7 bases). This CDR3 is built from 17 residues. The ends were cut back, 0 bases at V and 6 bases at J, with 20 bases in the middle. Germline assignment: CDR1 SGHRS and CDR2 YFSETQ. As DNA, the CDR3 is TGCGCCAGCAGCTTGGAGCGGGCGACAGGGATCGTGGATACGCAGTATTTT. This translates into CASSLERATGIVDTQYF.

This chain links TRBV4-3 with TRBJ2-3; TRBD2 matches 8 bases. V was clipped by 4 bases and J by 3 bases; unmatched bases: 9. Germline values: CDR1 LGHNA, CDR2 YSLEER. The CDR3 runs 16 residues. This CDR3 is CASSPLAGSATDTQYF. CDR3 DNA sequence: TGCGCCAGCAGCCCCTTAGCGGGGAGTGCGACAGATACGCAGTATTTT.

The J gene is TRBJ1-1, the V gene TRBV29-1; 8 bases align to TRBD1. The CDR3 runs 13 residues. In germline, CDR1 is SQVTM, CDR2 ANQGSEA. V trimming: 7 bases; J trimming: 4 bases; junction bases outside the gene matches: 8. The DNA for the CDR3 is TGCAGCGAGAGCAGGACAGGGTTCACTGAAGCTTTCTTT. Protein sequence: CSESRTGFTEAFF.

This clonotype was observed a handful of times. The chain couples TRBV5-5 to TRBJ2-1; possible D gene TRBD1, 5 bases. Trimming removed 0 bases at V and 3 bases at J, with 13 bases between. The germline gives CDR1 SGHKS, CDR2 YYEKEE (reference sequence). This CDR3 region has 16 residues. CDR3 loop: CASSLVAGSNYNEQFF. CDR3 DNA sequence: TGTGCCAGCAGCTTGGTGGCAGGGTCCAACTACAATGAGCAGTTCTTC.

The chain couples TRBV30 to TRBJ2-1; D perhaps matches TRBD1 (5 bases). The CDR3 runs 16 residues. The V gene lost 0 bases and the J gene lost 2 bases, with 14 bases spanning the gap. CDR1 and CDR2 (germline): GTSNPN, SVGIG (reference sequence). Here the CDR3 reads CAWSVGLQGAYNEQFF. In DNA, the CDR3 is TGTGCCTGGAGTGTCGGCCTGCAGGGCGCCTACAATGAGCAGTTCTTC.

This chain joins TRBV12-5 and TRBJ1-5; D not certain. Germline CDR1 is LGHNT and CDR2 is FRNRAP. V shed 2 bases and J shed 1 base, with 9 bases lying between them. The CDR3 has 15 amino acids. The CDR3 DNA reads as TGTGCTAGTGGTTTGATTGGAGTAAGCAATCAGCCCCAGCATTTT. This codes for CASGLIGVSNQPQHF.

This clonotype has only a few counts. The gene calls are TRBV5-1 and TRBJ2-1; D is possibly TRBD1 or TRBD2 (5 bases each). Germline V gene data show CDR1 as SGHRS and CDR2 as YFSETQ. Trimming took 0 bases from V and 6 from J, leaving 16 bases between them. CDR3 size: 16 residues. In nucleotides, the CDR3 is TGCGCCAGCAGCTTGGTGATGGGGGTAAGCGTCAATGAGCAGTTCTTC. The encoded protein is CASSLVMGVSVNEQFF.

J is TRBJ2-5 and V is TRBV7-9; possibly TRBD2 for D (5 bases). V lost 7 bases and J 2 bases, leaving 20 bases between the germline ends. Germline V CDR1 and CDR2: SEHNR, FQNEAQ (reference sequence). The CDR3 is made up of 16 amino acids. The CDR3 is CASTNPRDGEQETQYF. The DNA for the CDR3 is TGTGCCAGCACCAATCCTAGGGATGGGGAGCAAGAGACCCAGTACTTC.

The J gene is TRBJ2-1, the V gene TRBV15, with TRBD1 matching over 8 bases. The CDR3 length is 15 residues. J was trimmed by 3 bases and V by 6 bases; bases with no gene match: 7. Germline V gives CDR1 LNHNV, CDR2 YYDKDF (reference sequence). The CDR3 nucleotides read TGTGCCACCAGGAGACAGGGGATTAGCTACAATGAGCAGTTCTTC. It specifies CATRRQGISYNEQFF. Combining the CDR3 with reference TRBV15 and TRBJ2-1 gives the whole variable domain DAMVIQNPRYQVTQFGKPVTLSCSQTLNHNVMYWYQQKSSQAPKLLFHYYDKDFNNEADTPDNFQSRRPNTSFCFLDIRSPGLGDTAMYLCATRRQGISYNEQFFGPGTRLTVL.

The chain employs TRBV28 and TRBJ2-6; D remains unclear. The CDR3 consists of 14 residues. Germline V gene lookup returns CDR1 MDHEN and CDR2 SYDVKM. The V end was cut by 2 bases, the J end by 4 bases, with 6 bases between. In nucleotides, the CDR3 is TGTGCCAGCAGTTTAATGACAGGGGCCAACGTCCTGACTTTC. Residues: CASSLMTGANVLTF.

The genes are TRBV28 and TRBJ2-2, with D perhaps matching TRBD1 or TRBD2 (5 bases each). The ends were cut back, 6 bases at V and 7 bases at J, with 18 bases in the middle. CDR1 is MDHEN, CDR2 SYDVKM, per germline. The CDR3 covers 15 residues. CDR3 in DNA: TGTGCCAGCAGCAGGGACGTCGGGTCCGGCGGGGAGCTGTTTTTT. Amino acid sequence: CASSRDVGSGGELFF.

This clonotype was found once. The chain uses TRBV4-2 and TRBJ1-6; D may be TRBD1 (6 bases). Trimming stripped 1 base from V and 16 bases from J, with 14 bases between. Germline CDR1 is LGHNA and CDR2 is YNFKEQ. The CDR3 contains 13 residues. CDR3 sequence reads: CASSQGRGGSLHF. Here the CDR3 DNA reads TGTGCCAGCAGCCAAGGGCGAGGGGGATCGCTCCACTTT.